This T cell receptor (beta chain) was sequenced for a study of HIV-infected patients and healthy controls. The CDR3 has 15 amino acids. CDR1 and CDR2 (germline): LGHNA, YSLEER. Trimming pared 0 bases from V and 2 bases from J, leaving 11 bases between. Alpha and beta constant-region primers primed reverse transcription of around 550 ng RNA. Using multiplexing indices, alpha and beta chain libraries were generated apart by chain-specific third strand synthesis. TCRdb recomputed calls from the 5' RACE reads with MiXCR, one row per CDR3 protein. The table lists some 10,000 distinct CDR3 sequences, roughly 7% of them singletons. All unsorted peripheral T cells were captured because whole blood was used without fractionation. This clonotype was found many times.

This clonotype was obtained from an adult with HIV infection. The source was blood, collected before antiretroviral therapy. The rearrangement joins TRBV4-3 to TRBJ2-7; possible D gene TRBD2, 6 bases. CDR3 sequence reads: CASSQEEGMTYEQYF. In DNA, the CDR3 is TGCGCCAGCAGCCAAGAGGAGGGAATGACCTACGAGCAGTACTTC.